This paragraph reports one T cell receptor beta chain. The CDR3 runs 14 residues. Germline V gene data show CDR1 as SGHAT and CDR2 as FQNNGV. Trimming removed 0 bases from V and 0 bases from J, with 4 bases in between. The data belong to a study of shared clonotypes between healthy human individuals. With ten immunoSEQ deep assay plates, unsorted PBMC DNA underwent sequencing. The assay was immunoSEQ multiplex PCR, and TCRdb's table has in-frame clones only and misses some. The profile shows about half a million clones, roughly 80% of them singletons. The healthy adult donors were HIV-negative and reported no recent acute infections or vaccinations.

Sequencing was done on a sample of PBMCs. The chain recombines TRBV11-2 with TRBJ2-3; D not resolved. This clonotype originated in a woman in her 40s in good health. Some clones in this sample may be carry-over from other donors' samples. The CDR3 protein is CASSLEFSTDTQYF. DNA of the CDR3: TGTGCCAGCAGCTTAGAGTTTAGCACAGATACGCAGTATTTT.